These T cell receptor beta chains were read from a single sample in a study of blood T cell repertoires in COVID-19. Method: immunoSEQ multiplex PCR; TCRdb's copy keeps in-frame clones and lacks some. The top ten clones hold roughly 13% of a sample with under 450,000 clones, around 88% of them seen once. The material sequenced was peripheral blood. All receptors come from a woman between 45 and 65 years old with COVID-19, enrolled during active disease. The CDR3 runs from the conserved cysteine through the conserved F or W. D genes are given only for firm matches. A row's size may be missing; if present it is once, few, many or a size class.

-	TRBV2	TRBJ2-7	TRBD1	TGTGCCAGTAGGACAGGGCTCTCATCTTACGAGCAGTACTTC	CASRTGLSSYEQYF
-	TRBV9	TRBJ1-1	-	TGTGCCAGCAGCGTAGGGACAGCGAACACTGAAGCTTTCTTT	CASSVGTANTEAFF
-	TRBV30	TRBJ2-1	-	TGTGCCTGGGGATCCGTCTCCTACAATGAGCAGTTCTTC	CAWGSVSYNEQFF
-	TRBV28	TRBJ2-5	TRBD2	TGTGCCAGCAGTCCCGGGAGCGGGGAGGGGGAGACCCAGTACTTC	CASSPGSGEGETQYF
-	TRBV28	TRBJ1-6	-	TGTGCCAGCAGTCGGAGGAGCTCCTATAATTCACCCCTCCACTTT	CASSRRSSYNSPLHF
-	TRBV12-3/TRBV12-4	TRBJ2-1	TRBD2	TGTGCCAGCAGTCGTCCGGGGGGTAGACAGTTCTTC	CASSRPGGRQFF
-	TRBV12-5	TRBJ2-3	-	TGTGCTAGTGGTTTGAGTTCGGGGAAAGATACGCAGTATTTT	CASGLSSGKDTQYF
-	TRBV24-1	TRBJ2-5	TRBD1	TGTGCCACCAGTGAGCCGGACAGGGGGCGGGAGACCCAGTACTTC	CATSEPDRGRETQYF
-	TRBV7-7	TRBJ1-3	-	TGTGCCAGCAGCCCAGCTGGGACTCCCGGTAGAAACACCATATATTTT	CASSPAGTPGRNTIYF
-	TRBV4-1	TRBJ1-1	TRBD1	TGCGCCAGCAGCCGACTGGGACAGATGAACACTGAAGCTTTCTTT	CASSRLGQMNTEAFF
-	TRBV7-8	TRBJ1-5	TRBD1	TGTGCCAGCAGCTCCGCCGACAGGGCCGGTCAGCCCCAGCATTTT	CASSSADRAGQPQHF
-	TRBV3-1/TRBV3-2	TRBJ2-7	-	TGTGCCAGCTCCCGCGATCCCCACGAGCAGTACTTC	CASSRDPHEQYF
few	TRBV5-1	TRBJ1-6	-	TGCGCCAGCAGCTGGGAAACAGGGAAAGCTTCACCCCTCCACTTT	CASSWETGKASPLHF
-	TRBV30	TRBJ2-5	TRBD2	TGTGCCTGGAGAACTAGCGGGGCTGTAGAGACCCAGTACTTC	CAWRTSGAVETQYF
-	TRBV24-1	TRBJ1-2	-	TGTGCCACCAGTGATGGGAAGACAGCATATAAAAACTATGGCTACACCTTC	CATSDGKTAYKNYGYTF
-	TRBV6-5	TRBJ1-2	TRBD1	TGTGCCAGCAGTTACTCAACAGGGGACTATGGCTACACCTTC	CASSYSTGDYGYTF
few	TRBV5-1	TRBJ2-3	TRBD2	TGCGCCAGCAGCTCTAGCGGGGGGGACACAGATACGCAGTATTTT	CASSSSGGDTDTQYF
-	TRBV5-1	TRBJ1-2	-	TGCGCCAGCAGCTTCACAGGGAACTATGGCTACACCTTC	CASSFTGNYGYTF
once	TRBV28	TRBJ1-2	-	TGTGCCAGCAGTTTAGCAAGGAGAGACTATGGCTACACCTTC	CASSLARRDYGYTF
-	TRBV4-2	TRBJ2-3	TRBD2	TGTGCCAGCAGCCAAGAAGAGCGGGGGTTAGATACGCAGTATTTT	CASSQEERGLDTQYF
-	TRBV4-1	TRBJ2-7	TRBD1	TGCGCCAGCAGCCCGGGACAGGGGGCAATTTACGAGCAGTACTTC	CASSPGQGAIYEQYF
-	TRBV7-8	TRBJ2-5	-	TGTGCCAGCAGCCGCGGGAACCAAGAGACCCAGTACTTC	CASSRGNQETQYF
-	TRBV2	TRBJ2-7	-	TGTGCCAGCAGGCCCCGGGCCACAGGTAGTTACGAGCAGTACTTC	CASRPRATGSYEQYF
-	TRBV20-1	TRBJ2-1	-	TGCAGTGCTAGTCTCCAGGGGGGTTCGCAGTTCTTC	CSASLQGGSQFF
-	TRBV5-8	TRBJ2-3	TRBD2	TGTGCCAGCAGTCCCCGGGGGGGCGAAACAGATACGCAGTATTTT	CASSPRGGETDTQYF
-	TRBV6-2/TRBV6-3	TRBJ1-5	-	TGTGCCAGCAGTTATATCAGGGCTCAGCCCCAGCATTTT	CASSYIRAQPQHF
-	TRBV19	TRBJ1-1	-	TGTGCCAGTATGCGGAGGGAGGTCACTGAAGCTTTCTTT	CASMRREVTEAFF
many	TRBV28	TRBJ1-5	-	TGTGCCAGCAGTTCCCCAGGGACTAATCAGCCCCAGCATTTT	CASSSPGTNQPQHF
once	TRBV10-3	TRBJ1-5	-	TGTGCCATCAGTGAGAGGTCAGGGGGCAATCAGCCCCAGCATTTT	CAISERSGGNQPQHF
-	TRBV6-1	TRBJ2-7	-	TGTGCCAGCAGTGAAGCTCCTTCCTACGAGCAGTACTTC	CASSEAPSYEQYF
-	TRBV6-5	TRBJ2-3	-	TGTGCCAGCAGTCCGGGACTCGCTATAGATACGCAGTATTTT	CASSPGLAIDTQYF
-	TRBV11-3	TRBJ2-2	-	TGTGCCAGCAGCCTAGACCTCACCGGGGAGCTGTTTTTT	CASSLDLTGELFF
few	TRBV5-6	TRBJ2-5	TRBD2	TGTGCCAGCAGCTTCATTAGCGGGGGTTTCCAAGAGACCCAGTACTTC	CASSFISGGFQETQYF
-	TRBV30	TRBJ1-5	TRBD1	TGTGCCTGGGACCGGGACAGGGGCAATCAGCCCCAGCATTTT	CAWDRDRGNQPQHF
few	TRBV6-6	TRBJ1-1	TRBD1	TGTGCCAGCAGTTTGACAGGGGACACTGAAGCTTTCTTT	CASSLTGDTEAFF
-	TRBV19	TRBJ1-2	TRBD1	TGTGCCAGTAGTATGGGGACAGGGTCCGGCTATGGCTACACCTTC	CASSMGTGSGYGYTF
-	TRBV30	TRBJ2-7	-	TGTGCCTGGAGCAGGGGATACTACGAGCAGTACTTC	CAWSRGYYEQYF
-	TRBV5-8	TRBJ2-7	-	TGTGCCAGCAGCCTCCTGGGGGCGCGCTACGAGCAGTACTTC	CASSLLGARYEQYF
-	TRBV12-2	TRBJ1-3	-	TGTGCAAGTCGTCACAGGGGTACTGGAAACACCATATATTTT	CASRHRGTGNTIYF
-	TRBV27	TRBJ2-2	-	TGTGCCAGCAGTTTCCGGGTCACCGGGGAGCTGTTTTTT	CASSFRVTGELFF
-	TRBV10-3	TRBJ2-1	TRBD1	TGTGCCATCAGTGGGACAGGGTCGAACAATGAGCAGTTCTTC	CAISGTGSNNEQFF
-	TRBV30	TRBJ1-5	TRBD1	TGTGCCTGGAGCTCCGCGGGGACAGTACGAAGCCAGCCCCAGCATTTT	CAWSSAGTVRSQPQHF
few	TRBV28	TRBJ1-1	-	TGTGCCAGCAGTCTCCCTGCTCAGGGCAGCATGAACACTGAAGCTTTCTTT	CASSLPAQGSMNTEAFF
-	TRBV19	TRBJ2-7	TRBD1	TGTGCCAGTAGTATCCGGAATCGGGGACAGGGGAGCTCCTACGAGCAGTACTTC	CASSIRNRGQGSSYEQYF
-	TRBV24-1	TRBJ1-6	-	TGTGCCACCAGTGATTTTCGAGGGATTTATTCACCCCTCCACTTT	CATSDFRGIYSPLHF
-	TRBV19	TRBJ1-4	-	TGTGCCAGTAGTATAGACCCTACAGATGAAAAACTGTTTTTT	CASSIDPTDEKLFF
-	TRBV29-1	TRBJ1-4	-	TGCAGCGTTGAAGAAGGCCAGGGTAAACTGTTTTTT	CSVEEGQGKLFF
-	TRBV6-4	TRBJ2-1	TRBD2	TGTGCCAGCAGTTTCGGGGGGAATGAGCAGTTCTTC	CASSFGGNEQFF
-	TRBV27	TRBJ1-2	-	TGTGCCAGCACCTCTGGGCAGGGGTCCTATGGCTACACCTTC	CASTSGQGSYGYTF
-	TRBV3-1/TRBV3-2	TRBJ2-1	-	TGTGCCAGCAGCCAAGATTCAGGGGGGTTAGCCTACAATGAGCAGTTCTTC	CASSQDSGGLAYNEQFF
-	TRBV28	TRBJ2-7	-	TGTGCCAGCAGTTTAGCGGGCGCCAACCTACTCTCCTACGAGCAGTACTTC	CASSLAGANLLSYEQYF
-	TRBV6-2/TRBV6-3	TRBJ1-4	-	TGTGCCAGCAGTTCATCAACTAATGAAAAACTGTTTTTT	CASSSSTNEKLFF
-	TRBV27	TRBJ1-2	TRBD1	TGTGCCAGCAGCCGGTCCCGGGACAGTTCGAAAGGCTACACCTTC	CASSRSRDSSKGYTF
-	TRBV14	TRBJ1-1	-	TGTGCCAGCAGGCCCCCCGGGGGGCAGAGGAACACTGAAGCTTTCTTT	CASRPPGGQRNTEAFF
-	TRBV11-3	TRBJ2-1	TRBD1	TGTGCCAGCAGCTCCACAGGGGTGGGCAACGATGAGCAGTTCTTC	CASSSTGVGNDEQFF
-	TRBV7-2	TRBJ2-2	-	TGTGCCAGCAGCCTGAGGCTATCCACCGGGGAGCTGTTTTTT	CASSLRLSTGELFF
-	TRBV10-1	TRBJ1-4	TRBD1	TGCGCCAGCAGTGAGGGACAGGGCCCTAATGAAAAACTGTTTTTT	CASSEGQGPNEKLFF
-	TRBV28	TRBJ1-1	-	TGTGCCAGCAGTTTACCCGGAGGCACTGAAGCTTTCTTT	CASSLPGGTEAFF
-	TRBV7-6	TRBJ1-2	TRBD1	TGTGCCAGCAGCTTAAGCAGGGGGCCGAACTATGGCTACACCTTC	CASSLSRGPNYGYTF
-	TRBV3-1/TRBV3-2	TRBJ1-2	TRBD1	TGTGCCAGCAGCGCACAAACAGGGGGCGGCTATGGCTACACCTTC	CASSAQTGGGYGYTF